What follows is one T cell receptor beta chain and its context. The data were obtained in a study of T cell changes during pregnancy in multiple sclerosis. Here immunoSEQ multiplex PCR was the method, and the copy in TCRdb shows in-frame clones only, minus some. The sample yields tens of thousands of clones, about 90% seen once. The CDR3 totals 16 residues. Germline CDR1 KGHSH, CDR2 LQKENI. Between the trimmed V and J ends, which lost 4 bases and 6 bases, there was a span of 16 bases. Sequenced here: peripheral blood, sampled in the first trimester of pregnancy. The sequence was obtained from a female donor in good health, enrolled as a control in a pregnancy study. The chain combines TRBV18 with TRBJ1-6, with D hard to call. The CDR3 DNA reads TGTGCCAGCTCACGGCAGGATCGATTCATTAATTCACCCCTCCACTTT. This sequence encodes CASSRQDRFINSPLHF.